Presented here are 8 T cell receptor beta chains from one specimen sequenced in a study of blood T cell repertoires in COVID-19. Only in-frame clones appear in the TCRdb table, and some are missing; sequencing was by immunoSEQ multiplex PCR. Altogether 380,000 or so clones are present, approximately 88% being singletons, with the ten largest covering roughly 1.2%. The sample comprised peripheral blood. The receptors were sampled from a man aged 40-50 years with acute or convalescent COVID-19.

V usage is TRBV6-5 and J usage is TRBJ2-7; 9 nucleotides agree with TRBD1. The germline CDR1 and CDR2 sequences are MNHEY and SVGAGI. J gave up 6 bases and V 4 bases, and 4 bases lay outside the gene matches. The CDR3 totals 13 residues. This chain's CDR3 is CASSWTGVSEQYF. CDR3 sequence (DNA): TGTGCCAGCAGTTGGACAGGGGTATCCGAGCAGTACTTC.

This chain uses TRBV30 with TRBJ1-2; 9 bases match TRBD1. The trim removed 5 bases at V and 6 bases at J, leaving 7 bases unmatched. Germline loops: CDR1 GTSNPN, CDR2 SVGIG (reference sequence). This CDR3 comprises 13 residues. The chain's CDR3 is CAWDRGNEDGYTF. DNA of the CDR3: TGTGCCTGGGACAGGGGGAATGAGGATGGCTACACCTTC.

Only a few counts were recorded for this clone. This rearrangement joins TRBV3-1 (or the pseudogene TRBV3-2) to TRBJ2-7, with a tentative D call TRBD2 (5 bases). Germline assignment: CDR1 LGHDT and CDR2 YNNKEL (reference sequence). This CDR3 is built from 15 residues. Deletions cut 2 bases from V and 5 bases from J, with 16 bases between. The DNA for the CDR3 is TGTGCCAGCAGCCAATCGGGGTTGTCGGTCAACGAGCAGTACTTC. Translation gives CASSQSGLSVNEQYF.

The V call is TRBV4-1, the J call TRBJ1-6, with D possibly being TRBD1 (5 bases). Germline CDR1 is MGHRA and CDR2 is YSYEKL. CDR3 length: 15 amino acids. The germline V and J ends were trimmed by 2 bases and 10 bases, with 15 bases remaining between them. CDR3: CASSQSVIGGSPLHF. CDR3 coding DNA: TGCGCCAGCAGCCAATCGGTGATCGGGGGATCACCCCTCCACTTT.

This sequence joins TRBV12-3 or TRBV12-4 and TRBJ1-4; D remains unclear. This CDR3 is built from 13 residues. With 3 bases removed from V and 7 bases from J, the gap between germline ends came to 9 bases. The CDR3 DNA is TGTGCCAGCAGTTTTGGAGGGTCTGAAAAACTGTTTTTT. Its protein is CASSFGGSEKLFF.

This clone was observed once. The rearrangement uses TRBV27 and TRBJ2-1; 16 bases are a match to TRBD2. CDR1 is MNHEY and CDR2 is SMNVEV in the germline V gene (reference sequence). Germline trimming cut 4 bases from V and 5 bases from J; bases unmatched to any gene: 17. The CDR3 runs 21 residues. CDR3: CASSYQATGLAGGPPHNEQFF. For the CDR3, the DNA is TGTGCCAGCAGTTACCAAGCCACGGGACTAGCGGGAGGGCCACCTCACAATGAGCAGTTCTTC.

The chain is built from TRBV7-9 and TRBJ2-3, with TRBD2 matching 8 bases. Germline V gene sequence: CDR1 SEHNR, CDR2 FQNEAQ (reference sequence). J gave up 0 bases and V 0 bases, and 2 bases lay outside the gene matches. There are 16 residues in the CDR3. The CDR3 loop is CASSLAPGGSTDTQYF. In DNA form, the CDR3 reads TGTGCCAGCAGCTTAGCTCCGGGGGGGAGCACAGATACGCAGTATTTT.

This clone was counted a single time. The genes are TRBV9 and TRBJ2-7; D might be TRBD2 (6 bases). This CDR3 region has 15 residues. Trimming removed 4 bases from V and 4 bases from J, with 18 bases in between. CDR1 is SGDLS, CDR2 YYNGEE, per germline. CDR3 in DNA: TGTGCCAGCAGCCCCCGCGGCCGGGGGAATTACGAGCAGTACTTC. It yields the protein CASSPRGRGNYEQYF.